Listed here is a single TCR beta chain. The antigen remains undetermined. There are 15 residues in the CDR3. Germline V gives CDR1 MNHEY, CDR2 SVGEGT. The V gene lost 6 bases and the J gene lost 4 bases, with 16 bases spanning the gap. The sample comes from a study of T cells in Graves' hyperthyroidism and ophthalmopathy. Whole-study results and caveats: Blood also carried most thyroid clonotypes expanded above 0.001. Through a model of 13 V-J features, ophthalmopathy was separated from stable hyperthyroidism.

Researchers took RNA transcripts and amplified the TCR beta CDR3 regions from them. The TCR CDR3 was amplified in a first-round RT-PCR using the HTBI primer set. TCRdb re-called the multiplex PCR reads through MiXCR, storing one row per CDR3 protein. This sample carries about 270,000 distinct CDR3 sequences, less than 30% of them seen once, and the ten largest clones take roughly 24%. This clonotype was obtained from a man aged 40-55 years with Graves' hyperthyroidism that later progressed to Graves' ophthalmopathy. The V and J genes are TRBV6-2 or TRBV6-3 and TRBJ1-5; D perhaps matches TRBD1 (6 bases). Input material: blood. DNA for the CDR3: TGTGCCAGCAGCGTAGGGGGGGCGCGGAATCAGCCCCAGCATTTT. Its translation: CASSVGGARNQPQHF.